These 23 T cell receptor beta chains were all obtained from the same sample, sequenced in a study of blood T cell repertoires in COVID-19. Only in-frame clones appear in the TCRdb table, and some are missing; sequencing was by immunoSEQ multiplex PCR. The sample lists about 350,000 clones, roughly 87% occurring once. Material for sequencing was PBMCs or T cells enriched from blood (not recorded which). The receptors here all came from a woman in her 30s who had recovered from COVID-19.

The rearrangement uses TRBV5-1 and TRBJ1-6; maybe TRBD1 (5 bases). Germline V lookup: CDR1 SGHRS, CDR2 YFSETQ. V was pared by 6 bases and J by 8 bases, with 21 bases between. The CDR3 has 16 residues. The CDR3 reads CASNPVGRGSDSPLHF. As DNA, the CDR3 is TGCGCCAGCAACCCCGTCGGTCGGGGGTCGGATTCACCCCTCCACTTT.

The chain carries TRBV7-9 and TRBJ2-7; TRBD1 agrees at 9 bases. CDR1 and CDR2 from the germline V gene are SEHNR and FQNEAQ (reference sequence). The J segment lost 0 bases and the V segment lost 1 base, leaving 13 bases of the junction unmatched. There are 19 residues in the CDR3. CDR3 bases: TGTGCCAGCAGCTTAGGGCCCCCAGGTTTGACAGGGGGCTCCTACGAGCAGTACTTC. This gives the protein CASSLGPPGLTGGSYEQYF.

This clone was seen only once. CDR3 nucleotide sequence: TGTGCCAGCAGAGCGTTCGGGCAGCCCCAGCATTTT. Translating it yields CASRAFGQPQHF. J is TRBJ1-5 and V is TRBV6-6; no clear D gene. V lost 6 bases and J lost 7, with 10 bases in between. The germline gives CDR1 MNHNY, CDR2 SVGAGI (reference sequence). CDR3 length: 12 amino acids.

The rearrangement links TRBV10-3 to TRBJ2-7; TRBD1 matches 10 bases. CDR3 length: 14 residues. From germline, CDR1 is ENHRY and CDR2 SYGVKD. Trimming cost V 3 bases and J 6 bases; bases outside gene matches: 5. The CDR3 DNA sequence: TGTGCCATCAGTGAAGGGACAGGGGTTTCCGAGCAGTACTTC. It specifies CAISEGTGVSEQYF.

CDR3 amino acids: CASSLQRAEVDEQFF. In DNA form, the CDR3 reads TGTGCCAGCAGTTTACAGAGGGCCGAGGTCGATGAGCAGTTCTTC. The genes are TRBV28 and TRBJ2-1; tentative D call: TRBD2 (5 bases). The CDR3 extends over 15 amino acids. Germline V gene lookup returns CDR1 MDHEN and CDR2 SYDVKM. The V and J ends lost 2 bases and 8 bases respectively, with 16 bases between them.

The chain combines TRBV19 with TRBJ1-5; D might be TRBD1 (6 bases). There are 15 residues in the CDR3. Germline V CDR1 and CDR2: LNHDA, SQIVND (reference sequence). Trimming left V 6 bases short and J 6 bases short, with 18 bases between. This CDR3 reads CASRPGLPGAQPQHF. As DNA, the CDR3 is TGTGCCAGTAGGCCCGGCTTGCCAGGGGCTCAGCCCCAGCATTTT.

This sequence joins TRBV5-1 and TRBJ1-2; TRBD1 matches at 8 bases. Germline-derived CDR1 and CDR2 are SGHRS and YFSETQ. The J segment lost 8 bases and the V segment lost 0 bases, leaving 6 bases of the junction unmatched. The length of the CDR3 is 14 residues. The CDR3 region has the DNA TGCGCCAGCAGCTTGGGCAGGGGGCTCGGCGGCTACACCTTC. Its protein product is CASSLGRGLGGYTF.

The chain links TRBV15 to TRBJ1-1; maybe TRBD1 (5 bases). Looked up from germline, CDR1 is LNHNV and CDR2 is YYDKDF (reference sequence). There are 15 residues in the CDR3. The ends were cut back, 5 bases at V and 1 base at J, with 14 bases in the middle. The DNA for the CDR3 is TGTGCCACCAGCCCAACGGATGGACAGAACACTGAAGCTTTCTTT. Protein sequence: CATSPTDGQNTEAFF. The whole variable domain, filled in from reference TRBV15 and TRBJ1-1, reads DAMVIQNPRYQVTQFGKPVTLSCSQTLNHNVMYWYQQKSSQAPKLLFHYYDKDFNNEADTPDNFQSRRPNTSFCFLDIRSPGLGDTAMYLCATSPTDGQNTEAFFGQGTRLTVV.

The chain combines TRBV5-4 with TRBJ1-5; 7 bases are shared with TRBD1. The V segment lost 3 bases and the J segment 2 bases; nucleotides outside the gene matches: 5. Germline V lookup: CDR1 SGHNT, CDR2 YYREEE (reference sequence). This CDR3 has 15 residues. The chain's CDR3 is CASSSGGTGNQPQHF. The CDR3 DNA follows: TGTGCCAGCAGCTCGGGAGGGACAGGCAATCAGCCCCAGCATTTT.

The V call is TRBV4-1, the J call TRBJ1-1, with D possibly TRBD1 on 5 matching bases. CDR3 length equals 16 residues. Deletions cut 1 base from V and 4 bases from J, with 16 bases between. Germline V gene sequence: CDR1 MGHRA, CDR2 YSYEKL. DNA of the CDR3: TGCGCCAGCAGCCAAGGGTTATCGGGGGAAGCCACTGAAGCTTTCTTT. This gives the protein CASSQGLSGEATEAFF.

The chain has TRBV7-2 and TRBJ1-3; 11 bases match TRBD1. Germline CDR1 is SGHTA and CDR2 is FQGNSA. V was pared by 5 bases and J by 3 bases, with 6 bases of the junction left unmatched. The CDR3 spans 16 residues. Written as DNA, the CDR3 is TGTGCCAGCAGCCCATGGACAGGGGGCCTTGGAAACACCATATATTTT. Translating it yields CASSPWTGGLGNTIYF.

The chain combines TRBV30 with TRBJ1-1; the match to TRBD1 covers 8 bases. The V gene end was trimmed by 5 bases and the J gene end by 1 base; junction bases not matched to a gene: 3. CDR3 size: 13 residues. CDR1 and CDR2 (germline): GTSNPN, SVGIG (reference sequence). The CDR3 sequence: CAWDRGRNTEAFF. The CDR3 DNA is TGTGCCTGGGACAGGGGAAGGAACACTGAAGCTTTCTTT.

The rearrangement links TRBV30 to TRBJ1-4, with D hard to call. Germline V gives CDR1 GTSNPN, CDR2 SVGIG (reference sequence). The CDR3 contains 16 residues. V lost 3 bases and J 0 bases, leaving 14 bases between the germline ends. The CDR3 DNA sequence: TGTGCCTGGAGGGGAGGACCCCTGGCAACTAATGAAAAACTGTTTTTT. The encoded protein is CAWRGGPLATNEKLFF. Full variable domain (outside the CDR3, taken from reference TRBV30 and TRBJ1-4): SQTIHQWPATLVQPVGSPLSLECTVEGTSNPNLYWYRQAAGRGLQLLFYSVGIGQISSEVPQNLSASRPQDRQFILSSKKLLLSDSGFYLCAWRGGPLATNEKLFFGSGTQLSVL.

The table lists this clone with a few counts. The CDR3 coding sequence is TGTGCCAGCAAATTGGGCCCCGGGACAGGGGGCTATGGCTACACCTTC. Translating it yields CASKLGPGTGGYGYTF. The V gene is TRBV28, the J gene TRBJ1-2; 11 nucleotides align to TRBD1. V was pared by 7 bases and J by 4 bases, with 11 bases of the junction left unmatched. In germline, CDR1 is MDHEN, CDR2 SYDVKM. This CDR3 has 16 amino acids.

This rearrangement joins TRBV6-5 to TRBJ2-7; D remains ambiguous. V gave up 2 bases and J gave up 0 bases, with 8 bases separating them. Per germline, CDR1 MNHEY and CDR2 SVGAGI. The CDR3 is made up of 14 amino acids. The CDR3 DNA sequence: TGTGCCAGCAGTTACGTATACTCCTCCTACGAGCAGTACTTC. It is translated as CASSYVYSSYEQYF.

The gene calls are TRBV6-2 or TRBV6-3 and TRBJ2-5; 10 bases fit TRBD2. The J segment lost 1 base and the V segment lost 0 bases, leaving 5 bases of the junction unmatched. Looked up from germline, CDR1 is MNHEY and CDR2 is SVGEGT. This CDR3 has 17 residues. The CDR3 DNA is TGTGCCAGCAGTTACTCGATACTAGCGGGGACCCAAGAGACCCAGTACTTC. Its translation is CASSYSILAGTQETQYF.

The chain joins TRBV3-1 (or the pseudogene TRBV3-2) to TRBJ1-2; D perhaps matches TRBD1 (5 bases). Germline CDR1 is LGHDT and CDR2 is YNNKEL (reference sequence). Trimming cost V 2 bases and J 8 bases, with 15 bases left between them. The CDR3 is 14 residues long. The CDR3 bases are TGTGCCAGCAGCCAAAGGGGCAGGGTGGACGGCTACACCTTC. Encoded protein: CASSQRGRVDGYTF.

CDR3: CASSLLAGDYGYTF. The CDR3 DNA reads TGTGCCAGCAGCTTGTTGGCAGGGGACTATGGCTACACCTTC. The V call is TRBV5-4, the J call TRBJ1-2; a weak D match, TRBD1 (6 bases). The germline V gene has CDR1 SGHNT and CDR2 YYREEE (reference sequence). Trimming took off 1 base at V and 3 bases at J, with 10 bases between the two ends. The CDR3 runs 14 residues. The full variable domain, completed using reference TRBV5-4 and TRBJ1-2, is ETGVTQSPTHLIKTRGQQVTLRCSSQSGHNTVSWYQQALGQGPQFIFQYYREEENGRGNFPPRFSGLQFPNYSSELNVNALELDDSALYLCASSLLAGDYGYTFGSGTRLTVV.

Only a few counts were recorded for this clone. The gene calls are TRBV3-1 (or the pseudogene TRBV3-2) and TRBJ1-2; D remains unclear. Trimming pared 1 base from V and 4 bases from J, leaving 4 bases between. The CDR3 sequence is 12 residues long. In germline, CDR1 is LGHDT, CDR2 YNNKEL (reference sequence). The CDR3 DNA sequence: TGTGCCAGCAGCCAAGCAGTCTATGGCTACACCTTC. Its protein product is CASSQAVYGYTF.

The V and J genes are TRBV11-3 and TRBJ1-1; D call uncertain. The V and J ends lost 0 bases and 4 bases respectively, with 6 bases between them. Per germline, CDR1 SGHNT and CDR2 YENEEA. The CDR3 sequence is 13 residues long. Written as DNA, the CDR3 is TGTGCCAGCAGCTTAGAATATAGCACTGAAGCTTTCTTT. Protein product: CASSLEYSTEAFF.

The chain couples TRBV28 to TRBJ1-2; D is uncertain. Trimming removed 3 bases at V and 0 bases at J, with 14 bases between. This CDR3 contains 16 residues. Germline V CDR1 and CDR2: MDHEN, SYDVKM. This CDR3 reads CASSFGTELANYGYTF. CDR3 in DNA: TGTGCCAGCAGTTTTGGCACAGAGTTAGCTAACTATGGCTACACCTTC.

J is TRBJ1-5 and V is TRBV4-1, with D possibly being TRBD1 (5 bases). This CDR3 has 16 residues. The V end lost 0 bases, the J end lost 2 bases, and 11 bases lay between the germline ends. In germline, CDR1 is MGHRA, CDR2 YSYEKL. CDR3 sequence (DNA): TGCGCCAGCAGCCAAGAAGGTTCAGGGCGCAATCAGCCCCAGCATTTT. Its translation is CASSQEGSGRNQPQHF.

This clone was found once. The chain has TRBV10-3 and TRBJ1-2, with 9 bases fitting TRBD1. The CDR3 runs 16 residues. Germline lookup yields CDR1 ENHRY and CDR2 SYGVKD. With V trimmed by 4 bases and J by 8 bases, 14 bases remained unmatched. The CDR3 sequence is CAISAGQGFQIRGYTF. In DNA, the CDR3 is TGTGCCATCAGTGCTGGACAGGGGTTCCAGATTAGGGGCTACACCTTC.